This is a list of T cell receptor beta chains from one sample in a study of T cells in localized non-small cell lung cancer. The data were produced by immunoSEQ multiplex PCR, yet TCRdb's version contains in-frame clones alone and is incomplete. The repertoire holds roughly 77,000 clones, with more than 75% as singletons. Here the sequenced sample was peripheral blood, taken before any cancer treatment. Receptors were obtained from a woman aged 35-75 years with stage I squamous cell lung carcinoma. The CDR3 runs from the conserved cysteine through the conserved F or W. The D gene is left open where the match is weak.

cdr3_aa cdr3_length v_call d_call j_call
CASSYGKETQYF 12 TRBV6-6 . TRBJ2-5
CASSLTGTDTQYF 13 TRBV5-1 . TRBJ2-3
CASSFEGNEQFF 12 TRBV5-1 . TRBJ2-1
CSAEKKYEQYF 11 TRBV20-1 . TRBJ2-7
CASSLDTYTQYF 12 TRBV7-3 . TRBJ2-3
CASSRSGGGDTQYF 14 TRBV5-5 TRBD2 TRBJ2-3
CASSDRNTEAFF 12 TRBV2 . TRBJ1-1
CASSLRQGGTGSPLHF 16 TRBV5-1 TRBD1 TRBJ1-6
CASSLYRGQPQHF 13 TRBV7-2 . TRBJ1-5
CASSLGTGHGNEQYF 15 TRBV11-3 TRBD1 TRBJ2-7
CASSTWGEYNEQFF 14 TRBV5-1 . TRBJ2-1
CASSLDYEQYF 11 TRBV5-1 . TRBJ2-7
CASSFDRAYEQYF 13 TRBV5-1 . TRBJ2-7
CASSLEAYNEQFF 13 TRBV5-6 . TRBJ2-1
CASSLGPTSSYNEQFF 16 TRBV5-6 . TRBJ2-1